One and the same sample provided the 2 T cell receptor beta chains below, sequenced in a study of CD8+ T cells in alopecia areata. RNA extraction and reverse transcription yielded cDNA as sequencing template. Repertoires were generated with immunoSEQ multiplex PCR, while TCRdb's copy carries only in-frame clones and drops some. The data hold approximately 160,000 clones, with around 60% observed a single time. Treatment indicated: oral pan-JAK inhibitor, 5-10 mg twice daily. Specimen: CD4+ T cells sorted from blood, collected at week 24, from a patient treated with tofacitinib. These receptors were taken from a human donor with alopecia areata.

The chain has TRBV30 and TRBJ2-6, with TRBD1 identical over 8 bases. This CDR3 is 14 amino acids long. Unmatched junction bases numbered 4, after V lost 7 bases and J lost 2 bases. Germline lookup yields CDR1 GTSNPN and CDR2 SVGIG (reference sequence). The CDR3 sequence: CASNRGAGANVLTF. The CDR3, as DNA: TGTGCCTCAAACAGGGGGGCTGGGGCCAACGTCCTGACTTTC.

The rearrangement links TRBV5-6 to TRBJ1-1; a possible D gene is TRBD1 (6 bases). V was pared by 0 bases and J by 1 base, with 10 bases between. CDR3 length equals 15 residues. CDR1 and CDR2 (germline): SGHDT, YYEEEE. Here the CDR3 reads CASSLGAGANTEAFF. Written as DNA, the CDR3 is TGTGCCAGCAGCTTGGGAGCAGGGGCGAACACTGAAGCTTTCTTT.